This entry lists 2 T cell receptor beta chains sequenced from one sample in a study of blood T cell repertoires in COVID-19. Some clones are missing from TCRdb's copy, which holds only in-frame ones; the method was immunoSEQ multiplex PCR. Of about 400,000 clones in the sample, approximately 90% are singletons; the top ten hold 4% to 4.5%. The sequenced material came from peripheral blood. The receptors stem from a woman aged 25 to 39 with acute or convalescent COVID-19.

The chain recombines TRBV7-2 with TRBJ1-3, with D perhaps TRBD1 (6 bases). Deletions cut 5 bases from V and 0 bases from J, with 11 bases between. This CDR3 contains 15 residues. Germline CDR1 reads SGHTA; CDR2 reads FQGNSA. The CDR3 spells CASSPQDSSGNTIYF. CDR3 nucleotides: TGTGCCAGCAGCCCACAGGACAGCTCTGGAAACACCATATATTTT.

The rearrangement uses TRBV4-1 and TRBJ1-4; D gene unclear. Germline assignment: CDR1 MGHRA and CDR2 YSYEKL. The CDR3 spans 14 residues. The ends were cut back, 6 bases at V and 5 bases at J, with 13 bases in the middle. The CDR3 bases are TGCGCCAGCAGGCGCTCCCCCTCGAATGAAAAACTGTTTTTT. This codes for CASRRSPSNEKLFF.